A selection of T cell receptor beta chains follows, all from one sample in a study of control samples from healthy donors and cancer patients. Assay used: immunoSEQ multiplex PCR; TCRdb lists only in-frame clones, some missing. This sample's table has under 200,000 clones. Sequenced sample: blood. The receptors were gathered from a woman aged 25 to 39 in good health. CDR3s include the opening cysteine and the closing phenylalanine or tryptophan. Each record gives: J gene, D gene, V gene, CDR3 protein, CDR3 DNA. D genes are given only for firm matches.

TRBJ1-1 | TRBD1 | TRBV10-1 | CASSWTGGASFF | TGCGCCAGCAGTTGGACAGGGGGCGCTTCTTTCTTT
TRBJ1-3 | - | TRBV10-3 | CAISEAGDTIYF | TGTGCCATCAGTGAGGCAGGGGACACCATATATTTT
TRBJ1-1 | - | TRBV12-3/TRBV12-4 | CASTRGAGTEAFF | TGTGCCAGCACTCGAGGGGCGGGCACTGAAGCTTTCTTT
TRBJ1-6 | - | TRBV2 | CASSEGAGANSPLHF | TGTGCCAGCAGTGAAGGTGCAGGAGCAAATTCACCCCTCCACTTT
TRBJ1-5 | - | TRBV27 | CASSLRGVHQPQHF | TGTGCCAGCAGTCTGAGGGGAGTGCATCAGCCCCAGCATTTT
TRBJ2-5 | TRBD1 | TRBV5-1 | CASSLGQGAGETQYF | TGCGCCAGCAGCTTGGGGCAGGGGGCAGGAGAGACCCAGTACTTC
TRBJ2-7 | TRBD1 | TRBV11-3 | CASSLDRGTGNLLGSYEQYF | TGTGCCAGCAGCCTAGACCGTGGGACAGGGAATCTACTCGGCTCCTACGAGCAGTACTTC
TRBJ2-4 | TRBD1 | TRBV6-2/TRBV6-3 | CASSYLGQALAKNIQYF | TGTGCCAGCAGTTACCTCGGACAGGCCCTAGCCAAAAACATTCAGTACTTC
TRBJ1-6 | - | TRBV6-5 | CASRGTRRSPLHF | TGTGCCAGCAGGGGGACGCGGAGATCACCCCTCCACTTT
TRBJ1-5 | TRBD1 | TRBV7-9 | CASSPGTGFQPQHF | TGTGCCAGCAGCCCCGGGACAGGGTTTCAGCCCCAGCATTTT
TRBJ1-5 | - | TRBV6-5 | CASSSREKQPQHF | TGTGCCAGCAGTTCTCGGGAGAAACAGCCCCAGCATTTT
TRBJ1-5 | TRBD1 | TRBV7-8 | CASSPTTGVGGNQPQHF | TGTGCCAGCAGCCCGACTACAGGGGTCGGGGGCAATCAGCCCCAGCATTTT
TRBJ1-2 | - | TRBV27 | CASSLVGTHYGYTF | TGTGCCAGCAGTTTAGTTGGGACACATTATGGCTACACCTTC
TRBJ1-2 | - | TRBV4-3 | CASSQDMRTGYTF | TGCGCCAGCAGCCAAGATATGAGGACCGGCTACACCTTC
TRBJ2-7 | - | TRBV5-1 | CASSLGMYEQYF | TGCGCCAGCAGCCTAGGGATGTACGAGCAGTACTTC